The 28 T cell receptor beta chains below all came from one sample that was sequenced in a study of T cell responses to AZD1222 COVID-19 vaccine. TCRdb's table, derived via immunoSEQ multiplex PCR, lists solely in-frame clones and lacks some. The profile shows around 99,000 clones, about 90% of them singletons. Here the sequenced sample was peripheral blood, taken on day 0 of AZD1222 vaccination. Every receptor here comes from an adult in good health.

J is TRBJ2-7 and V is TRBV2; 7 nucleotides line up with TRBD2. V lost 6 bases, J lost 1 base, and 9 bases stayed unmatched. This CDR3 has 15 amino acids. Germline V gene lookup returns CDR1 SNHLY and CDR2 FYNNEI. In DNA form, the CDR3 reads TGTGCCAGCAGGTTACCCGGGCGGGAGTCCTACGAGCAGTACTTC. Translated: CASRLPGRESYEQYF.

The CDR3 region is CASNPPYETQYF. CDR3 nucleotide sequence: TGTGCCAGCAACCCCCCATACGAGACCCAGTACTTC. The chain has TRBV28 and TRBJ2-5, with no clear D. CDR3 length: 12 amino acids. Trimming pared 7 bases from V and 5 bases from J, leaving 11 bases between. CDR1 is MDHEN and CDR2 is SYDVKM in the germline V gene.

The V gene is TRBV27, the J gene TRBJ1-6; D possibly corresponds to TRBD1 (5 bases). Trimming left V 8 bases short and J 2 bases short, with 10 bases between. Germline CDR1 and CDR2: MNHEY and SMNVEV (reference sequence). The CDR3 consists of 14 residues. This CDR3 reads CASGRDAYNSPLHF. CDR3 coding DNA: TGTGCCAGCGGAAGGGACGCCTATAATTCACCCCTCCACTTT.

The CDR3 DNA sequence: TGTGCCAGCAGTCCAGGGCCCCTGGGTGGCTACACCTTC. Translated, it gives CASSPGPLGGYTF. The chain employs TRBV6-5 and TRBJ1-2, with a possible D match to TRBD1 (5 bases). Germline V gives CDR1 MNHEY, CDR2 SVGAGI. Trimming stripped 5 bases from V and 7 bases from J, with 14 bases between. This CDR3 comprises 13 residues.

This chain joins TRBV28 and TRBJ1-5; TRBD1 matches at 7 bases. Germline CDR1 reads MDHEN; CDR2 reads SYDVKM. With 2 bases clipped from V and 0 bases from J, the junction kept 1 base outside the gene matches. The CDR3 is 15 residues long. The CDR3 DNA reads TGTGCCAGCAGTTTAGGACAGGTTAGCAATCAGCCCCAGCATTTT. This sequence encodes CASSLGQVSNQPQHF.

V gene TRBV10-1 combines with J gene TRBJ2-3; 11 bases line up with TRBD1. Losses at the gene ends were 7 bases for V and 2 bases for J; bases not matched to a gene: 11. Germline V gives CDR1 WNHNN, CDR2 SYGVQD (reference sequence). The CDR3 runs 17 residues. The CDR3 sequence: CASKLPGTGGSTDTQYF. The CDR3 coding sequence is TGCGCCAGCAAGCTACCCGGGACAGGGGGATCCACAGATACGCAGTATTTT.

The chain is built from TRBV28 and TRBJ1-5; the D is unclear. The CDR3 loop spans 13 amino acids. Germline loops: CDR1 MDHEN, CDR2 SYDVKM. V lost 8 bases to trimming and J lost 1 base, with 9 bases between them. The chain's CDR3 is CASLSYSNQPQHF. CDR3 in DNA: TGTGCCAGCCTCAGCTACAGCAATCAGCCCCAGCATTTT. Full variable domain (outside the CDR3, taken from reference TRBV28 and TRBJ1-5): DVKVTQSSRYLVKRTGEKVFLECVQDMDHENMFWYRQDPGLGLRLIYFSYDVKMKEKGDIPEGYSVSREKKERFSLILESASTNQTSMYLCASLSYSNQPQHFGDGTRLSIL.

The rearrangement joins TRBV28 to TRBJ2-3, with a weak D call TRBD1 (6 bases). V was cut by 7 bases and J by 0 bases, with 11 bases left in between. The CDR3 loop spans 14 amino acids. CDR1 MDHEN and CDR2 SYDVKM come from the germline V gene. The CDR3 DNA reads TGTGCCAGCAACCTACAGGGCAGCACAGATACGCAGTATTTT. This translates into CASNLQGSTDTQYF.

The chain uses TRBV7-2 and TRBJ1-2; D perhaps matches TRBD1 (6 bases). Germline V gene lookup returns CDR1 SGHTA and CDR2 FQGNSA. V was clipped by 2 bases and J by 8 bases, with 18 bases between them. The CDR3 has 15 amino acids. The DNA of the CDR3 is TGTGCCAGCAGCTTAAATACAGGGTCTATCGGAGGCTACACCTTC. This codes for CASSLNTGSIGGYTF.

The chain combines TRBV5-1 with TRBJ2-5, with D perhaps TRBD1 (6 bases). CDR3 size: 13 residues. V was cut by 5 bases and J by 2 bases, with 10 bases left in between. Germline V lookup: CDR1 SGHRS, CDR2 YFSETQ. The CDR3 DNA reads as TGCGCCAGCAGGGCCACAGGGCAAGAGACCCAGTACTTC. Protein product: CASRATGQETQYF.

The chain recombines TRBV6-2 or TRBV6-3 with TRBJ2-3, with D perhaps assigned TRBD1 or TRBD2 (6 bases each). The germline V gene encodes CDR1 MNHEY and CDR2 SVGEGT. Trimming cost V 1 base and J 3 bases, with 11 bases left between them. This CDR3 comprises 15 residues. The CDR3 nucleotides are TGTGCCAGCAGTTACTATGGGGGGCAGACAGATACGCAGTATTTT. Translated: CASSYYGGQTDTQYF.

The chain combines TRBV28 with TRBJ2-3; a possible D gene is TRBD1 (5 bases). Trimming pared 4 bases from V and 8 bases from J, leaving 13 bases between. The CDR3 is 13 residues long. Germline CDR1 MDHEN, CDR2 SYDVKM. CDR3 sequence: CASSSAGIFTQYF. The CDR3 DNA reads TGTGCCAGCAGTTCGGCAGGGATATTTACGCAGTATTTT. Supplemented by reference TRBV28 and TRBJ2-3, the full variable domain reads DVKVTQSSRYLVKRTGEKVFLECVQDMDHENMFWYRQDPGLGLRLIYFSYDVKMKEKGDIPEGYSVSREKKERFSLILESASTNQTSMYLCASSSAGIFTQYFGPGTRLTVL.

The chain uses TRBV28 and TRBJ2-5; D possibly corresponds to TRBD2 (7 bases). From germline, CDR1 is MDHEN and CDR2 SYDVKM. With 6 bases removed from V and 9 bases from J, the gap between germline ends came to 17 bases. The CDR3 loop spans 13 amino acids. The CDR3 nucleotides read TGTGCCAGCAGGAAGGGGGGGCAATGGTCCCAGTACTTC. This encodes CASRKGGQWSQYF. Complete variable domain (other parts from reference TRBV28 and TRBJ2-5): DVKVTQSSRYLVKRTGEKVFLECVQDMDHENMFWYRQDPGLGLRLIYFSYDVKMKEKGDIPEGYSVSREKKERFSLILESASTNQTSMYLCASRKGGQWSQYFGPGTRLLVL.

The chain links TRBV19 to TRBJ1-1; D gene uncertain. Trimming took off 4 bases at V and 1 base at J, with 7 bases between the two ends. The CDR3 consists of 13 residues. The germline CDR1 and CDR2 sequences are LNHDA and SQIVND (reference sequence). The CDR3 DNA is TGTGCCAGTAGTAAAACAGAGAACACTGAAGCTTTCTTT. Its protein product is CASSKTENTEAFF.

The chain uses TRBV18 and TRBJ1-6, with D perhaps matching TRBD1 (6 bases). Germline CDR1 reads KGHSH; CDR2 reads LQKENI. The CDR3 has 16 amino acids. V lost 2 bases and J 0 bases, leaving 8 bases between the germline ends. CDR3 sequence: CASSPGQSSYNSPLHF. CDR3 DNA sequence: TGTGCCAGCTCACCAGGACAGAGCTCCTATAATTCACCCCTCCACTTT.

The chain links TRBV19 to TRBJ2-7, with D tentatively TRBD1 (5 bases). Germline loops: CDR1 LNHDA, CDR2 SQIVND (reference sequence). This CDR3 has 14 residues. The V and J ends lost 5 bases and 4 bases respectively, with 15 bases between them. The CDR3 region is CASSAGARLYEQYF. Here the CDR3 DNA reads TGTGCCAGTAGTGCTGGGGCGAGGTTGTACGAGCAGTACTTC.

The V and J genes are TRBV4-1 and TRBJ1-2, with a tentative D call TRBD1 (5 bases). The CDR3 extends over 15 amino acids. In germline, CDR1 is MGHRA, CDR2 YSYEKL. Trimming removed 1 base from V and 8 bases from J, with 17 bases in between. This CDR3 is CASSQGVRGLGGYTF. The CDR3 bases are TGCGCCAGCAGCCAAGGCGTGCGGGGCCTAGGGGGCTACACCTTC.

The CDR3 sequence: CASNSPTDSINEQFF. For the CDR3, the DNA is TGTGCCAGCAACTCACCGACGGATTCAATCAATGAGCAGTTCTTC. The chain couples TRBV5-4 to TRBJ2-1; D remains ambiguous. CDR3 length equals 15 residues. V shed 6 bases and J shed 6 bases, with 19 bases lying between them. Germline CDR1 is SGHNT and CDR2 is YYREEE (reference sequence).

This clone has only a few counts. V and J are TRBV7-6 and TRBJ2-2, with D perhaps matching TRBD2 (5 bases). The CDR3 has 15 amino acids. The V end was cut by 5 bases, the J end by 0 bases, with 10 bases between. Germline V lookup: CDR1 SGHVS, CDR2 FNYEAQ. The CDR3 spells CASSPRGTNTGELFF. CDR3 nucleotide sequence: TGTGCCAGCAGCCCTAGAGGGACGAACACCGGGGAGCTGTTTTTT.

There are a few counts of this clone. This rearrangement joins TRBV20-1 to TRBJ2-7; unclear D gene. Germline lookup yields CDR1 DFQATT and CDR2 SNEGSKA (reference sequence). V was shortened by 5 bases and J by 3 bases, with 8 bases between the two germline ends. The CDR3 loop spans 11 amino acids. The CDR3 nucleotides are TGCAGTGCTCCTTCAGGCTACGAGCAGTACTTC. It encodes CSAPSGYEQYF.

The chain joins TRBV28 to TRBJ2-7; 8 bases are a match to TRBD1. Germline V gene data show CDR1 as MDHEN and CDR2 as SYDVKM. CDR3 length equals 15 residues. Losses at the gene ends were 6 bases for V and 2 bases for J; bases not matched to a gene: 9. The DNA for the CDR3 is TGTGCCAGCAGCTCTCCTGGGACAGGTGCCTACGAGCAGTACTTC. Its translation is CASSSPGTGAYEQYF.

The J gene is TRBJ2-7, the V gene TRBV27; TRBD2 aligns across 9 bases. The CDR3 consists of 14 residues. Germline V gene sequence: CDR1 MNHEY, CDR2 SMNVEV (reference sequence). J was trimmed by 4 bases and V by 5 bases; bases with no gene match: 6. CDR3 in DNA: TGTGCCAGCAGTCAAGCGGGAGGACGGTACGAGCAGTACTTC. It is translated as CASSQAGGRYEQYF.

The V gene is TRBV18, the J gene TRBJ2-3; TRBD1 matches 8 bases. The germline gives CDR1 KGHSH, CDR2 LQKENI. The length of the CDR3 is 16 residues. Unmatched junction bases numbered 8, after V lost 0 bases and J lost 6 bases. The CDR3 is CASSPPRRGQADTQYF. Written as DNA, the CDR3 is TGTGCCAGCTCACCACCGCGCAGGGGGCAGGCGGATACGCAGTATTTT.

This rearrangement joins TRBV19 to TRBJ2-3, with TRBD1 matching over 8 bases. Germline V gives CDR1 LNHDA, CDR2 SQIVND (reference sequence). The CDR3 is 13 amino acids. The V gene end was trimmed by 4 bases and the J gene end by 4 bases; junction bases not matched to a gene: 1. DNA for the CDR3: TGTGCCAGTAGTACAGGGGGCCCAGATACGCAGTATTTT. The encoded protein is CASSTGGPDTQYF.

This clone was counted once. The rearrangement joins TRBV30 to TRBJ1-2; the D is unclear. CDR3 length: 15 amino acids. V was shortened by 2 bases and J by 4 bases, with 17 bases between the two germline ends. Germline V CDR1 and CDR2: GTSNPN, SVGIG (reference sequence). Written as DNA, the CDR3 is TGTGCCTGGAGTATCCCGCCCGCAGCGGTCTATGGCTACACCTTC. Its protein is CAWSIPPAAVYGYTF.

This chain joins TRBV7-2 and TRBJ1-5, with D unresolved. The CDR3 extends over 14 amino acids. Germline V gives CDR1 SGHTA, CDR2 FQGNSA. Trimming took 1 base from V and 8 from J, leaving 12 bases between them. CDR3 in amino acids: CASSLETGFKPQHF. In nucleotides, the CDR3 is TGTGCCAGCAGCTTAGAGACCGGTTTCAAGCCCCAGCATTTT.

This chain joins TRBV4-3 and TRBJ1-1; the D gene is possibly TRBD1 (5 bases). The CDR3 spans 15 residues. V dropped 3 bases and J dropped 5 bases, with 16 bases sitting between them. Per the germline V gene, CDR1 is LGHNA and CDR2 is YSLEER. CDR3 loop: CASSQRTPEGTEAFF. CDR3 bases: TGCGCCAGCAGCCAGAGGACCCCCGAGGGGACTGAAGCTTTCTTT.

The table lists this clone with a few counts. The chain recombines TRBV11-1 with TRBJ2-5; D uncertain. V shed 2 bases and J shed 0 bases, with 13 bases lying between them. The CDR3 runs to 16 residues. The germline gives CDR1 SGHAT, CDR2 FQDESV (reference sequence). The CDR3 DNA reads as TGTGCCAGCAGCTTATCTTTAACACAGTACCAAGAGACCCAGTACTTC. It codes for CASSLSLTQYQETQYF.